The 7 T cell receptor beta chains below were found in one sample sequenced in a study of shared clonotypes between healthy human individuals. Cells designated naive CD8 were CD45RO-negative and were positively selected for CCR7, with terminally differentiated effector memory CD45RA+ cells excluded. Using immunoSEQ multiplex PCR, the repertoire was profiled, and TCRdb retains in-frame clones only, with some absent. The sample includes about 2.1 million clones, about 94% of them seen just once. Sequencing was performed on naive CD8+ T cells from PBMCs. These receptors all come from a man between 18 and 35 years old in good health. Some clones in this sample may be carry-over from other donors' samples.

The chain employs TRBV27 and TRBJ1-5; D may be TRBD1 (6 bases). V dropped 5 bases and J dropped 2 bases, with 10 bases sitting between them. CDR1 is MNHEY, CDR2 SMNVEV, per germline (reference sequence). CDR3 length: 14 residues. As DNA, the CDR3 is TGTGCCAGCAGTGAACAGGGTCGCAATCAGCCCCAGCATTTT. Its translation is CASSEQGRNQPQHF.

This clone was recorded a few times. Other DNA sequences in this specimen translate into the identical CDR3. The V call is TRBV9, the J call TRBJ1-1; D unclear. The CDR3 extends over 11 amino acids. Germline V lookup: CDR1 SGDLS, CDR2 YYNGEE. Trimming cost V 7 bases and J 4 bases, with 8 bases left between them. CDR3 protein: CASGRGTEAFF. The CDR3 region has the DNA TGTGCCAGCGGACGGGGCACTGAAGCTTTCTTT. Together with reference TRBV9 and TRBJ1-1, the CDR3 gives the full variable domain: DSGVTQTPKHLITATGQRVTLRCSPRSGDLSVYWYQQSLDQGLQFLIQYYNGEERAKGNILERFSAQQFPDLHSELNLSSLELGDSALYFCASGRGTEAFFGQGTRLTVV.

This clone occurred once. The chain links TRBV21-1 to TRBJ1-2; no check of the table's D call, TRBD1, against the DNA was made. TRBV21-1 is classified as a pseudogene. The CDR3 runs 14 residues. CDR3 amino acids: CASSLIGQVYGYTF. Here the CDR3 DNA reads TGTGCCAGCAGCTTAATCGGCCAGGTGTATGGCTACACCTTC.

The V and J genes are TRBV11-3 and TRBJ2-7; D unclear. This CDR3 spans 15 amino acids. Trimming took off 3 bases at V and 5 bases at J, with 17 bases between the two ends. Germline CDR1 is SGHNT and CDR2 is YENEEA. The CDR3 loop reads CASSLRAQAGHEQYF. The CDR3 region has the DNA TGTGCCAGCAGCTTGCGAGCTCAGGCTGGCCACGAGCAGTACTTC. Full variable domain (remainder filled in from reference TRBV11-3 and TRBJ2-7): EAGVVQSPRYKIIEKKQPVAFWCNPISGHNTLYWYLQNLGQGPELLIRYENEEAVDDSQLPKDRFSAERLKGVDSTLKIQPAELGDSAVYLCASSLRAQAGHEQYFGPGTRLTVT.

This clone appeared once. The CDR3, as DNA: TGTGCCAGCAGCTTACCGGGGGTTCCCCAGTACTTC. It specifies CASSLPGVPQYF. The chain carries TRBV7-9 and TRBJ2-5; possibly TRBD2 for D (6 bases). Trimming removed 2 bases from V and 9 bases from J, with 10 bases in between. Germline CDR1 reads SEHNR; CDR2 reads FQNEAQ (reference sequence). The CDR3 sequence is 12 residues long. Full variable domain (rest looked up from reference TRBV7-9 and TRBJ2-5): DTGVSQNPRHKITKRGQNVTFRCDPISEHNRLYWYRQTLGQGPEFLTYFQNEAQLEKSRLLSDRFSAERPKGSFSTLEIQRTEQGDSAMYLCASSLPGVPQYFGPGTRLLVL.

Concerning this clone itself: This specimen includes other DNA sequences encoding the same CDR3. The chain couples TRBV28 to TRBJ1-5; D call uncertain. V was trimmed by 1 base and J by 2 bases, leaving 9 bases between them. There are 15 residues in the CDR3. CDR1 and CDR2 (germline): MDHEN, SYDVKM. Here the CDR3 DNA reads TGTGCCAGCAGTTTATTTCGGCAGCGCAATCAGCCCCAGCATTTT. Its translation is CASSLFRQRNQPQHF.

On this clone itself: A read error may be the cause here, since a much bigger clone is one base away. Other DNA sequences in this specimen translate into the identical CDR3. This chain uses TRBV5-1 with TRBJ1-1; 8 nucleotides line up with TRBD1. V gave up 2 bases and J gave up 1 base; unmatched junction bases: 1. Per the germline V gene, CDR1 is SGHRS and CDR2 is YFSETQ. The CDR3 runs 14 residues. CDR3 in DNA: TGCGCCAGCAGCTTTGGACAGGGGAACACTGAAGCTTTCTTT. Protein: CASSFGQGNTEAFF.